Sequencing of this T cell receptor beta chain was carried out in a study of beta chain features in type 1 diabetes. General observations from the study: The study found fewer insertions and more deletions at VDJ junctions in type 1 diabetes patients. Cells expressing TCR highly could be over-represented by cDNA sequencing.

V lost 2 bases to trimming and J lost 2 bases; unmatched junction nucleotides: 6. The germline V gene encodes CDR1 SGHAT and CDR2 FQNNGV. There are 15 residues in the CDR3. Reverse transcription of all isolated RNA meant that expressed TCRB transcripts were sequenced. Repertoires were generated with immunoSEQ multiplex PCR, while TCRdb's copy carries only in-frame clones and drops some. This sample has over 500,000 clones, with around 15% found just once. The collection from each donor was one heparinised blood draw averaging roughly 0.11 L. Only a few counts were recorded for this clone. Its antigen remains unknown.

The source material was naive CD4+ T cells from blood. The receptor's source is a man aged 18 to 29 in good health. The gene calls are TRBV11-2 and TRBJ2-7; TRBD1 matches 7 bases. DNA for the CDR3: TGTGCCAGCAGCTTAATCAGGGGGATCACCTACGAGCAGTACTTC. This sequence encodes CASSLIRGITYEQYF.